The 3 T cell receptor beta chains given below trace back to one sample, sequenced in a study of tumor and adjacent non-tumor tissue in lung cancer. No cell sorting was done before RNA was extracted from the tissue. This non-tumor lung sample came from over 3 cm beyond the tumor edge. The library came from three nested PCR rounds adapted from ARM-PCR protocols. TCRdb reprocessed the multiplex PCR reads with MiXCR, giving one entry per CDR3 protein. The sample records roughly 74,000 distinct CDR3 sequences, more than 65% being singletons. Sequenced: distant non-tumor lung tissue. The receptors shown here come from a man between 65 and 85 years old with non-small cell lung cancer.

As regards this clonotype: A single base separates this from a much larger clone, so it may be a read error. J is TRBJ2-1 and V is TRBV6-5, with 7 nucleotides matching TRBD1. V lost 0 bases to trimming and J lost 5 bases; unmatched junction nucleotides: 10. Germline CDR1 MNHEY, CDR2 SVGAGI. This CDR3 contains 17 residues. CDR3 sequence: CASSYSGPATGNNEQFF. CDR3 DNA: TGTGCCAGCAGTTACTCGGGTCCAGCGACAGGGAACAATGAGCAGTTCTTC.

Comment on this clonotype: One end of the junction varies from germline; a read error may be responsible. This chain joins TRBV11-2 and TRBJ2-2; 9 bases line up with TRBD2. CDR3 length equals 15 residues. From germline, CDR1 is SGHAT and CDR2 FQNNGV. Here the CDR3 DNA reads TGTGCCAGCAGCATACGCGGGGGGGCTCACGGGGAGCTGTTGTTT. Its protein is CASSIRGGAHGELLF.

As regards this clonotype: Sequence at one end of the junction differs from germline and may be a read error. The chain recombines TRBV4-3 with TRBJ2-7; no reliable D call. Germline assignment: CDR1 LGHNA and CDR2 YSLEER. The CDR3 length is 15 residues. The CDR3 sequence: CASSQGLGYLCEQYF. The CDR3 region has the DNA TGCGCCAGCAGCCAAGGTCTGGGATATTTATGCGAGCAGTATTTC.